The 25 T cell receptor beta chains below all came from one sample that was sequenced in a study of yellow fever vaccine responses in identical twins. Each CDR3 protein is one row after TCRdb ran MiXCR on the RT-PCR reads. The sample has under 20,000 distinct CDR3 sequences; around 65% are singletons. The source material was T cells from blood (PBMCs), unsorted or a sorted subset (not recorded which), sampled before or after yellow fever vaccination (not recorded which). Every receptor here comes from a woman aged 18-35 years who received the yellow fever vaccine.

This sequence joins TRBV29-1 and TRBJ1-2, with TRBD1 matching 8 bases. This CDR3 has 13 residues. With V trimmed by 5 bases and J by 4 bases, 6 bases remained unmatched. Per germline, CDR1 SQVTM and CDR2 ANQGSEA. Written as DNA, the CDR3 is TGCAGCGTTTACGGGACAGGAGTCTATGGCTACACCTTC. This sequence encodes CSVYGTGVYGYTF.

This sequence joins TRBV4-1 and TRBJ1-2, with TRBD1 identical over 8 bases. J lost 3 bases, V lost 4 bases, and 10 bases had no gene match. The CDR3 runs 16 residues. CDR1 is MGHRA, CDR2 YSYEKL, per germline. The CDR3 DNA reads TGCGCCAGCAGCCGATCGTGGACAGGGATGGACTATGGCTACACCTTC. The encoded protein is CASSRSWTGMDYGYTF.

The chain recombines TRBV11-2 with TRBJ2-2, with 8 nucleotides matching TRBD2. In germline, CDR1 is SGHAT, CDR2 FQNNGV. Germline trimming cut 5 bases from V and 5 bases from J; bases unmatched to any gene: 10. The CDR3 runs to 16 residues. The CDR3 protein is CASSPLAGPFTGELFF. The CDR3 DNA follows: TGTGCCAGCAGCCCTTTAGCGGGACCTTTTACCGGGGAGCTGTTTTTT. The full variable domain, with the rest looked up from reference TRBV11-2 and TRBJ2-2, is EAGVAQSPRYKIIEKRQSVAFWCNPISGHATLYWYQQILGQGPKLLIQFQNNGVVDDSQLPKDRFSAERLKGVDSTLKIQPAKLEDSAVYLCASSPLAGPFTGELFFGEGSRLTVL.

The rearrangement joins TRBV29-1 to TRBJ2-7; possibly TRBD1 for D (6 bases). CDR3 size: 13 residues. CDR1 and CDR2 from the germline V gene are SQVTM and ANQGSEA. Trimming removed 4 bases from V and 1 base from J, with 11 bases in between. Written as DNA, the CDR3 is TGCAGCGTTGGGGGGCTCGGGTCCTACGAGCAGTACTTC. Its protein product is CSVGGLGSYEQYF.

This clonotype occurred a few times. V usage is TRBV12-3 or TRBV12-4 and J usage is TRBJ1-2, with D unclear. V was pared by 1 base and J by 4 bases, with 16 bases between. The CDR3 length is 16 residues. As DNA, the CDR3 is TGTGCCAGCAGTTTAGTGGACGAACCTGGGGTCTATGGCTACACCTTC. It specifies CASSLVDEPGVYGYTF.

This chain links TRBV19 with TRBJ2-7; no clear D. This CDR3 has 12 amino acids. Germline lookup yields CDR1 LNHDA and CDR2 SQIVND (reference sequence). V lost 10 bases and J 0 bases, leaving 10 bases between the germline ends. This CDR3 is CATVSRSYEQYF. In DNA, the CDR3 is TGTGCCACTGTCAGTCGCTCCTACGAGCAGTACTTC.

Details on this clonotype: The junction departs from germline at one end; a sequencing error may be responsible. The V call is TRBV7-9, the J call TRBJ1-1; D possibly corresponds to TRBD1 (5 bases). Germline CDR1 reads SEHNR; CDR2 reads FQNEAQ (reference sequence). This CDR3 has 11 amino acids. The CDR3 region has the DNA TGTGCCAGCAGCTTAGGTGGGACCGTTACGTTT. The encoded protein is CASSLGGTVTF.

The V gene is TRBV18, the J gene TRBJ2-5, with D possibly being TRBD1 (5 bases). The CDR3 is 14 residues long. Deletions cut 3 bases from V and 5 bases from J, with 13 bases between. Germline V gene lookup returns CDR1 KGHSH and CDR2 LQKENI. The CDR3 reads CASSPIQGVETQYF. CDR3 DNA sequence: TGTGCCAGCTCACCGATCCAGGGTGTGGAGACCCAGTACTTC.

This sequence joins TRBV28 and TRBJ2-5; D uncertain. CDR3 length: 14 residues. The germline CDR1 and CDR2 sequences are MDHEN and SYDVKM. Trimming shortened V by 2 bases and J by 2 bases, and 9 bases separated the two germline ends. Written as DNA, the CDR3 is TGTGCCAGCAGTTTAGTCAGTAGGCAAGAGACCCAGTACTTC. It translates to CASSLVSRQETQYF.

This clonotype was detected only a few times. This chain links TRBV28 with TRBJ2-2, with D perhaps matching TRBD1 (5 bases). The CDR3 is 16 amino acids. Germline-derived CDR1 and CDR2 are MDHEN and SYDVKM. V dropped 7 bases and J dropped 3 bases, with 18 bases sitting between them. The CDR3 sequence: CASISPRQIYTGELFF. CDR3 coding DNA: TGTGCCAGCATTAGTCCCCGACAGATTTACACCGGGGAGCTGTTTTTT.

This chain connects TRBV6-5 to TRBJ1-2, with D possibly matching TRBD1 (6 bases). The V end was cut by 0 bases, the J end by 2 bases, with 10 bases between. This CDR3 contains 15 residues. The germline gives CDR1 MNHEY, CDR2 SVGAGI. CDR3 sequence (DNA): TGTGCCAGCAGTTACTCGACAGGCAAGAACTATGGCTACACCTTC. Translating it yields CASSYSTGKNYGYTF.

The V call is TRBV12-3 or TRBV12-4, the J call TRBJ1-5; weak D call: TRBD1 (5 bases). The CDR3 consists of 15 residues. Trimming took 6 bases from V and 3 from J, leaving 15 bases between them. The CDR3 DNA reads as TGTGCCAGCAGGGGGCGGACCGATACCAATCAGCCCCAGCATTTT. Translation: CASRGRTDTNQPQHF.

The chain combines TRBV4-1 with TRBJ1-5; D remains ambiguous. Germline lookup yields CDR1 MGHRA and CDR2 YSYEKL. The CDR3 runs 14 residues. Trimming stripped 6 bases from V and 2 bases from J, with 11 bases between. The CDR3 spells CASSGVDGNQPQHF. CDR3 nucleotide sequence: TGCGCCAGCAGTGGAGTTGATGGCAATCAGCCCCAGCATTTT.

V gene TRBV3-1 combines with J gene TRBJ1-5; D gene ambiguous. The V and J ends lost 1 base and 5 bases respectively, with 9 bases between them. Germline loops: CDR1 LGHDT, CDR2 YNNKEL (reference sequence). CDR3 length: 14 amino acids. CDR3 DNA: TGTGCCAGCAGCCAAGTATACGGGCATCAGCCCCAGCATTTT. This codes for CASSQVYGHQPQHF.

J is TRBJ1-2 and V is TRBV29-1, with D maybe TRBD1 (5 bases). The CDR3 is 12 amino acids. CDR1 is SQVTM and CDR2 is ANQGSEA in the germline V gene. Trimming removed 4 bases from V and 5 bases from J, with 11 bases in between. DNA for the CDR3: TGCAGCGTTGTACAGACAGTGTATGGCTACACCTTC. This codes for CSVVQTVYGYTF.

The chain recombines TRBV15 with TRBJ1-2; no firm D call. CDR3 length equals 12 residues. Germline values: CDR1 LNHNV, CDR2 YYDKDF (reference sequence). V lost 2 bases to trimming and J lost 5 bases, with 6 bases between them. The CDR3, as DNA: TGTGCCACCAGCAGATCCGGTTATGGCTACACCTTC. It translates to CATSRSGYGYTF.

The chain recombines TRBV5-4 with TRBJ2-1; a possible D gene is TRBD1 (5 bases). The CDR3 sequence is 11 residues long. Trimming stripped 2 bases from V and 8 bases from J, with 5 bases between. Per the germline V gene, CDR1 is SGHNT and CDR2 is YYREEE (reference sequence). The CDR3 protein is CASSFRDEQFF. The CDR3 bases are TGTGCCAGCAGCTTCAGGGATGAGCAGTTCTTC. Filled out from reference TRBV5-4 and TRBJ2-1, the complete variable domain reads ETGVTQSPTHLIKTRGQQVTLRCSSQSGHNTVSWYQQALGQGPQFIFQYYREEENGRGNFPPRFSGLQFPNYSSELNVNALELDDSALYLCASSFRDEQFFGPGTRLTVL.

The CDR3 loop reads CASRYLAGGPGEQFF. The CDR3 DNA sequence: TGTGCCAGCAGATACCTAGCGGGAGGGCCGGGTGAGCAGTTCTTC. The genes are TRBV12-3 or TRBV12-4 and TRBJ2-1, with 12 bases fitting TRBD2. With 6 bases clipped from V and 9 bases from J, the junction kept 9 bases outside the gene matches. CDR3 length: 15 amino acids.

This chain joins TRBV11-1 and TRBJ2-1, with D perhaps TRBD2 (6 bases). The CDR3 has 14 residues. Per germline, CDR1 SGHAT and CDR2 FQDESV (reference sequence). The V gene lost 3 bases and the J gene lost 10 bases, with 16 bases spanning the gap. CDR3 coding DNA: TGTGCCAGCAGCTTTCGGGGATGGGGAGGCGAGCAGTTCTTC. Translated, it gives CASSFRGWGGEQFF.

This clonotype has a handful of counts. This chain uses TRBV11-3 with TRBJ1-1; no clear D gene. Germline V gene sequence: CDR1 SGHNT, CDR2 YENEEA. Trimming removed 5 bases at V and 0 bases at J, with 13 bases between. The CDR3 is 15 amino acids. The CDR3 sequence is CASSPLLHVNTEAFF. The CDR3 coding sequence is TGTGCCAGCAGCCCATTACTCCACGTGAACACTGAAGCTTTCTTT.

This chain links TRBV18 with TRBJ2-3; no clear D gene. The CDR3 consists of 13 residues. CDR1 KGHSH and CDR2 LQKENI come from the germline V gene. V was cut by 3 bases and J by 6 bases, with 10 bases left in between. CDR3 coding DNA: TGTGCCAGCTCACCTAACGACGCGGATACGCAGTATTTT. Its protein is CASSPNDADTQYF.

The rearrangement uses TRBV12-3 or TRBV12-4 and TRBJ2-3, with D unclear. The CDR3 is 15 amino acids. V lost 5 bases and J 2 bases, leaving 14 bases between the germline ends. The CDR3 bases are TGTGCCAGCAGTCCCACGTCAATGAACACAGATACGCAGTATTTT. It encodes CASSPTSMNTDTQYF.

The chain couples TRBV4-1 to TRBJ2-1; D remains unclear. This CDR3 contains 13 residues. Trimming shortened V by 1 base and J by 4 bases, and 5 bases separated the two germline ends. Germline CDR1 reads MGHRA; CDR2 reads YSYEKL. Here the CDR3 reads CASSQVGYNEQFF. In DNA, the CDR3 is TGCGCCAGCAGCCAAGTGGGTTACAATGAGCAGTTCTTC.

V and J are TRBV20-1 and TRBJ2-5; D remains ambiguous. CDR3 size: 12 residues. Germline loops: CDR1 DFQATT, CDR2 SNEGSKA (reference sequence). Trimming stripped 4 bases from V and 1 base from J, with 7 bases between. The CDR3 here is CSATRPQETQYF. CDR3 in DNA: TGCAGTGCTACCCGTCCCCAAGAGACCCAGTACTTC.

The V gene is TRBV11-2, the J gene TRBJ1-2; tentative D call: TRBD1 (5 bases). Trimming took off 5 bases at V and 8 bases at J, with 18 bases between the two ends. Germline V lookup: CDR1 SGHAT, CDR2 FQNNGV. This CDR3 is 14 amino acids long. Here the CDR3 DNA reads TGTGCCAGCAGCCCCGCCGGGGGGGAACAAGGCTACACCTTC. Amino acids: CASSPAGGEQGYTF.